One and the same sample provided the 21 T cell receptor beta chains below, sequenced in a study of T cells in Graves' hyperthyroidism and ophthalmopathy. TCR beta CDR3 regions were amplified from RNA transcripts. The HTBI primer set was used in a first-round RT-PCR of the TCR CDR3. From the multiplex PCR reads, TCRdb called clonotypes with MiXCR, one entry per CDR3 protein. The sample records 650,000 to 700,000 distinct CDR3 sequences, 17% being singletons. The sequencing sample was made of blood. These receptors came from a man aged 50 to 59 with Graves' hyperthyroidism.

This clonotype was counted between two and nine times. The rearrangement joins TRBV6-2 or TRBV6-3 to TRBJ2-1; TRBD1 might be the D (8 bases). CDR3 size: 14 residues. Trimming cost V 4 bases and J 7 bases, with 14 bases left between them. The germline CDR1 and CDR2 sequences are MNHEY and SVGEGT. This chain's CDR3 is CASSSTQGGNEQFF. CDR3 in DNA: TGTGCCAGCAGTTCCACACAGGGGGGGAATGAGCAGTTCTTC.

This clonotype was counted at least ten times. The chain employs TRBV12-3 or TRBV12-4 and TRBJ1-1; D is perhaps TRBD1 (5 bases). With 5 bases removed from V and 1 base from J, the gap between germline ends came to 8 bases. The CDR3 has 13 amino acids. CDR3 DNA: TGTGCCAGCAGTAGGACAACGAACACTGAAGCTTTCTTT. This sequence encodes CASSRTTNTEAFF.

This clonotype has just a few counts. This chain uses TRBV27 with TRBJ2-3, with 8 bases matching TRBD2. The CDR3 runs to 15 residues. Germline-derived CDR1 and CDR2 are MNHEY and SMNVEV (reference sequence). The V gene end was trimmed by 5 bases and the J gene end by 6 bases; junction bases not matched to a gene: 10. The CDR3 DNA reads TGTGCCAGCAGTATCCGCGGTAGCGGGATGGATACGCAGTATTTT. Its translation: CASSIRGSGMDTQYF.

This chain connects TRBV6-2 or TRBV6-3 to TRBJ2-3; 8 nucleotides agree with TRBD2. Per germline, CDR1 MNHEY and CDR2 SVGEGT. Trimming removed 2 bases from V and 1 base from J; junction bases left unmatched: 11. The CDR3 has 18 amino acids. CDR3 protein: CASSYGAGGPFGTDTQYF. CDR3 nucleotide sequence: TGTGCCAGCAGTTACGGCGCGGGAGGCCCTTTTGGCACAGATACGCAGTATTTT.

This clonotype was recorded at least ten times. The rearrangement links TRBV6-1 to TRBJ1-6; TRBD1 aligns across 10 bases. The V gene end was trimmed by 10 bases and the J gene end by 8 bases; junction bases not matched to a gene: 11. Germline V CDR1 and CDR2: MNHNS, SASEGT. The CDR3 is made up of 15 amino acids. The CDR3 region is CATNPGTGEHSPLHF. For the CDR3, the DNA is TGTGCCACGAACCCCGGGACAGGGGAGCATTCACCCCTCCACTTT.

The V call is TRBV6-2 or TRBV6-3, the J call TRBJ2-7; D possibly corresponds to TRBD2 (7 bases). V shed 6 bases and J shed 3 bases, with 21 bases lying between them. Per the germline V gene, CDR1 is MNHEY and CDR2 is SVGEGT. The CDR3 runs to 16 residues. The CDR3: CASRYRLGGDLYEQYF. The DNA for the CDR3 is TGTGCCAGCAGGTACCGGTTAGGGGGGGATCTCTACGAGCAGTACTTC.

This clonotype occurred many times. V and J are TRBV3-1 and TRBJ2-3; 7 bases are shared with TRBD2. CDR1 is LGHDT, CDR2 YNNKEL, per germline (reference sequence). The CDR3 loop spans 16 amino acids. Losses at the gene ends were 4 bases for V and 2 bases for J; bases not matched to a gene: 9. In DNA form, the CDR3 reads TGTGCCAGCAGCCCCCCGGGAGGACGATTCACAGATACGCAGTATTTT. Translation gives CASSPPGGRFTDTQYF.

Many counts were recorded for this clonotype. The chain has TRBV18 and TRBJ2-1, with D possibly called TRBD1 or TRBD2 (5 bases each). Germline V gene sequence: CDR1 KGHSH, CDR2 LQKENI. V lost 3 bases and J lost 8, with 8 bases in between. The CDR3 runs to 12 residues. CDR3 nucleotides: TGTGCCAGCTCACCTTCGGGGCATGAGCAGTTCTTC. Protein product: CASSPSGHEQFF.

This clonotype was detected many times. The chain carries TRBV12-3 or TRBV12-4 and TRBJ2-1, with 8 positions matching TRBD2. J lost 2 bases, V lost 7 bases, and 7 bases had no gene match. CDR3 length: 15 residues. The CDR3 DNA reads TGTGCCAGCATCCAGACTAGCGCGACCTACAATGAGCAGTTCTTC. Amino acids: CASIQTSATYNEQFF.

There are many counts of this clonotype. The chain uses TRBV2 and TRBJ2-1; 12 bases line up with TRBD2. Germline values: CDR1 SNHLY, CDR2 FYNNEI. The CDR3 loop spans 17 amino acids. The ends lost 3 bases at V and 0 bases at J; junction bases unmatched: 3. CDR3 protein: CASSDTSGRSSYNEQFF. The CDR3 coding sequence is TGTGCCAGCAGTGACACTAGCGGGAGGAGCTCCTACAATGAGCAGTTCTTC. The whole variable domain, filled in from reference TRBV2 and TRBJ2-1, reads EPEVTQTPSHQVTQMGQEVILRCVPISNHLYFYWYRQILGQKVEFLVSFYNNEISEKSEIFDDQFSVERPDGSNFTLKIRSTKLEDSAMYFCASSDTSGRSSYNEQFFGPGTRLTVL.

The CDR3 sequence: CASSLTGTIEAFF. CDR3 in DNA: TGTGCCAGCAGCTTAACCGGGACCATTGAAGCTTTCTTT. The rearrangement uses TRBV7-8 and TRBJ1-1, with D possibly being TRBD1 (5 bases). The germline V gene has CDR1 SGHVS and CDR2 FQNEAQ. CDR3 length equals 13 residues. V was trimmed by 2 bases and J by 7 bases, leaving 11 bases between them.

In this sample, this clonotype turned up a few times. This chain connects TRBV20-1 to TRBJ1-4; 8 nucleotides align to TRBD1. Germline V gives CDR1 DFQATT, CDR2 SNEGSKA (reference sequence). The CDR3 sequence is 18 residues long. The trim removed 0 bases at V and 0 bases at J, leaving 9 bases unmatched. DNA of the CDR3: TGCAGTGCTAGAGATCGCACAGGGGGAGCGCCAACTAATGAAAAACTGTTTTTT. Residues: CSARDRTGGAPTNEKLFF.

This clonotype has just a few counts. The genes are TRBV28 and TRBJ1-1; D unresolved. The germline gives CDR1 MDHEN, CDR2 SYDVKM. The CDR3 extends over 14 amino acids. V was cut by 2 bases and J by 2 bases, with 9 bases left in between. CDR3 in amino acids: CASSLPSKNTEAFF. CDR3 coding DNA: TGTGCCAGCAGTTTACCCTCGAAAAACACTGAAGCTTTCTTT.

A single count supports this clonotype. This chain connects TRBV28 to TRBJ1-1; 12 nucleotides align to TRBD1. Losses at the gene ends were 3 bases for V and 3 bases for J; bases not matched to a gene: 11. CDR1 is MDHEN, CDR2 SYDVKM, per germline. This CDR3 is built from 18 residues. CDR3 nucleotides: TGTGCCAGCAGTTTTGCCTCGGGGACAGGGGGCGCCTACACTGAAGCTTTCTTT. This translates into CASSFASGTGGAYTEAFF. The variable domain in full, completed from reference TRBV28 and TRBJ1-1, reads DVKVTQSSRYLVKRTGEKVFLECVQDMDHENMFWYRQDPGLGLRLIYFSYDVKMKEKGDIPEGYSVSREKKERFSLILESASTNQTSMYLCASSFASGTGGAYTEAFFGQGTRLTVV.

The sample holds many counts of this clonotype. V is TRBV6-1 and J is TRBJ1-1, with 7 nucleotides matching TRBD1. Germline V gene sequence: CDR1 MNHNS, CDR2 SASEGT. J was trimmed by 1 base and V by 6 bases; bases with no gene match: 5. This CDR3 comprises 14 residues. Here the CDR3 DNA reads TGTGCCAGCAGGGTAGGGACAGCGAACACTGAAGCTTTCTTT. Protein sequence: CASRVGTANTEAFF.

This clonotype has at least ten counts. The genes are TRBV13 and TRBJ1-1; weak D call: TRBD1 (6 bases). Trimming removed 5 bases from V and 2 bases from J, with 21 bases in between. This CDR3 is built from 17 residues. CDR1 PRHDT and CDR2 FYEKMQ come from the germline V gene (reference sequence). The DNA of the CDR3 is TGTGCCAGCAGCCCGACCGACGGACAGCCATTCAACACTGAAGCTTTCTTT. Translating it yields CASSPTDGQPFNTEAFF.

This clonotype was recorded at least ten times. The chain carries TRBV7-2 and TRBJ2-7; D could derive from TRBD1 or TRBD2 (5 bases each). Germline V lookup: CDR1 SGHTA, CDR2 FQGNSA. The CDR3 sequence is 15 residues long. Trimming stripped 5 bases from V and 2 bases from J, with 16 bases between. CDR3 DNA sequence: TGTGCCAGCAGCCCCGACCCCGGGGCCACCTACGAGCAGTACTTC. Amino acid sequence: CASSPDPGATYEQYF.

V gene TRBV5-4 combines with J gene TRBJ1-1; D not resolved. The CDR3 is 13 amino acids. The germline V gene has CDR1 SGHNT and CDR2 YYREEE (reference sequence). V dropped 0 bases and J dropped 6 bases, with 9 bases sitting between them. The CDR3 loop reads CASSLVASAEAFF. The CDR3, as DNA: TGTGCCAGCAGCTTGGTGGCGAGCGCTGAAGCTTTCTTT.

This clonotype was counted between two and nine times. The chain has TRBV30 and TRBJ1-3, with a possible D match to TRBD1 (6 bases). The CDR3 is 14 amino acids. In germline, CDR1 is GTSNPN, CDR2 SVGIG (reference sequence). V was clipped by 5 bases and J by 2 bases, with 13 bases between them. The CDR3 coding sequence is TGTGCCTGGTCACACGGGACACCTGGAAACACCATATATTTT. It specifies CAWSHGTPGNTIYF.

This clonotype was seen ten or more times. This chain joins TRBV11-3 and TRBJ2-1; D is perhaps TRBD1 or TRBD2 (5 bases each). Germline V gene lookup returns CDR1 SGHNT and CDR2 YENEEA. V was cut by 1 base and J by 3 bases, with 10 bases left in between. This CDR3 comprises 15 residues. The CDR3 DNA reads as TGTGCCAGCAGCTTAGCGGGACGGGGCTACAATGAGCAGTTCTTC. The encoded protein is CASSLAGRGYNEQFF. The full variable domain, in which reference TRBV11-3 and TRBJ2-1 provide the parts outside the CDR3, is EAGVVQSPRYKIIEKKQPVAFWCNPISGHNTLYWYLQNLGQGPELLIRYENEEAVDDSQLPKDRFSAERLKGVDSTLKIQPAELGDSAVYLCASSLAGRGYNEQFFGPGTRLTVL.

This clonotype appeared a few times. V usage is TRBV20-1 and J usage is TRBJ2-1; TRBD2 is a possible D gene (6 bases). The CDR3 is 15 amino acids. CDR1 DFQATT and CDR2 SNEGSKA come from the germline V gene (reference sequence). The V end was cut by 5 bases, the J end by 1 base, with 15 bases between. CDR3 sequence (DNA): TGCAGTGCTTACCCACCGGGACTTTCCTACAATGAGCAGTTCTTC. Amino acids: CSAYPPGLSYNEQFF.